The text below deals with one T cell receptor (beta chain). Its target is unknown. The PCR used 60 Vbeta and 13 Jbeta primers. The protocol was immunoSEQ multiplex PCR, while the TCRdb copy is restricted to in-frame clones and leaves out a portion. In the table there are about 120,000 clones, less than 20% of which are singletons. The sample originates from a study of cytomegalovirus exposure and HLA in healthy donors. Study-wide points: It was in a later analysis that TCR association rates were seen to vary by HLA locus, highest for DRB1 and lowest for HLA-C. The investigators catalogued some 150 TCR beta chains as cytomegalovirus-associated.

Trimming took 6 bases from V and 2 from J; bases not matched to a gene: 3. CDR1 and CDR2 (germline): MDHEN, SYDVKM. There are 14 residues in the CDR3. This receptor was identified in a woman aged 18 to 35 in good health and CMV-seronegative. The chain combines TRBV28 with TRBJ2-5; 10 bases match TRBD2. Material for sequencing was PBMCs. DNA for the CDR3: TGTGCCAGCAGGCTAGCGGGGGAACAAGAGACCCAGTACTTC. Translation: CASRLAGEQETQYF.